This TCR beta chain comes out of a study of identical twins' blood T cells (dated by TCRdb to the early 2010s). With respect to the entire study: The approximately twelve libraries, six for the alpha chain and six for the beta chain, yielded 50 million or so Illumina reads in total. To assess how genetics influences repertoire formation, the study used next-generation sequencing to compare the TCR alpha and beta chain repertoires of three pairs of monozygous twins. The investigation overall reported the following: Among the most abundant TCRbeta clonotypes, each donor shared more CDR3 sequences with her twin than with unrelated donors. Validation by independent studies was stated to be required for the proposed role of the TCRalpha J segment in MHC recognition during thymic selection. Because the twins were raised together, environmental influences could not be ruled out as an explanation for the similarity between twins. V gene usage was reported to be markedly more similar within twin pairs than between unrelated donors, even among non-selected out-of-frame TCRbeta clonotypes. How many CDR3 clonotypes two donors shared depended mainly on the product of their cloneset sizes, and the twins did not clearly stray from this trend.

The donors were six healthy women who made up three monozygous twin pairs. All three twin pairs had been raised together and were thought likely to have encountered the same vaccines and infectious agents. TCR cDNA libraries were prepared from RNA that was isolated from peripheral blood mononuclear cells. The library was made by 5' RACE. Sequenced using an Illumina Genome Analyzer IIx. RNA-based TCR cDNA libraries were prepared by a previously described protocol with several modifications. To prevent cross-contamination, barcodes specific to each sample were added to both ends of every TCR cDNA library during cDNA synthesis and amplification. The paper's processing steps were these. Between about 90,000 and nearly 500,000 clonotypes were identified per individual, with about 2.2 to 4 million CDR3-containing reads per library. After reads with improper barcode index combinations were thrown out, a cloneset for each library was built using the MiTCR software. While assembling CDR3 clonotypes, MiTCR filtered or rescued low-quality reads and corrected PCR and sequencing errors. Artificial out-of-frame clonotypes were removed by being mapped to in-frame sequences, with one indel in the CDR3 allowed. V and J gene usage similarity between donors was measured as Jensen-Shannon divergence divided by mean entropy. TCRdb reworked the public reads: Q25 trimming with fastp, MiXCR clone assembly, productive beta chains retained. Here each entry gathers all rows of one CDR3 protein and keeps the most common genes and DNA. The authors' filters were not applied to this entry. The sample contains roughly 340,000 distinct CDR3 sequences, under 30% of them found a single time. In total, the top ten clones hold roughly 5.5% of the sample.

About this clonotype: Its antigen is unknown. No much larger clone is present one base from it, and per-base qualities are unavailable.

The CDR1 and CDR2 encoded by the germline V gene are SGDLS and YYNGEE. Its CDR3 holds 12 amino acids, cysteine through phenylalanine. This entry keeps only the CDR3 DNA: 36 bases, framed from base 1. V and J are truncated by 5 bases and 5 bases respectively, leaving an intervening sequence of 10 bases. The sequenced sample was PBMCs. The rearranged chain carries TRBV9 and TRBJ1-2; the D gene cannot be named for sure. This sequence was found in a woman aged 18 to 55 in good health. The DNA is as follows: TGTGCCAGCAGGTCAGAGAAGTATGGCTACACCTTC. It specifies CASRSEKYGYTF.